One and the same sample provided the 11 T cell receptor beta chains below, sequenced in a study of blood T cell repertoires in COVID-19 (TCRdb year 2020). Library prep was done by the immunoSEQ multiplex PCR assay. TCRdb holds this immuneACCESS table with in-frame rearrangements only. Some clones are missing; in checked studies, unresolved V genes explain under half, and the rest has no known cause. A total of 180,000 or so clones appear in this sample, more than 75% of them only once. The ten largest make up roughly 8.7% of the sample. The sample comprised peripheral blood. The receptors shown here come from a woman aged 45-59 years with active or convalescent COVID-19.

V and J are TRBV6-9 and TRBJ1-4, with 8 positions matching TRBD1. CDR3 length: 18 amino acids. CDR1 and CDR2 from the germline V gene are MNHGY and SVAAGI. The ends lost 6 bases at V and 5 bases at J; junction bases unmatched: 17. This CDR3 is CASRVLLVIYRGNEKLFF. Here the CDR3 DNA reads TGTGCCAGCAGGGTCCTCTTAGTGATCTACAGGGGGAATGAAAAACTGTTTTTT.

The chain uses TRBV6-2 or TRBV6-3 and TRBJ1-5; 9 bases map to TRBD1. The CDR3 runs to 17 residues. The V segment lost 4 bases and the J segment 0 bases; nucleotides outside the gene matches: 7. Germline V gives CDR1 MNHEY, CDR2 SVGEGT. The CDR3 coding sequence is TGTGCCAGCAGTTTCGGGACAGGGACGAGTAGCAATCAGCCCCAGCATTTT. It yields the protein CASSFGTGTSSNQPQHF.

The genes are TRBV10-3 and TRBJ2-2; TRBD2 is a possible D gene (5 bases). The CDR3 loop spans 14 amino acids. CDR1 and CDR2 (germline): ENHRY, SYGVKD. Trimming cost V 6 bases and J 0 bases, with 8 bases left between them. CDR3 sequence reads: CAIRRAANTGELFF. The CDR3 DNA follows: TGTGCCATCAGGCGGGCGGCGAACACCGGGGAGCTGTTTTTT.

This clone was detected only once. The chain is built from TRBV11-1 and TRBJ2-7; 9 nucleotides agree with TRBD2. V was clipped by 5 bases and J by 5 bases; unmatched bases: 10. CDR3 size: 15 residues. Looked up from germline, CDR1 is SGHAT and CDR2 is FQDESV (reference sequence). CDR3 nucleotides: TGTGCCAGCAGCCCTGGGACTAGCTCCACTAACGAGCAGTACTTC. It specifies CASSPGTSSTNEQYF.

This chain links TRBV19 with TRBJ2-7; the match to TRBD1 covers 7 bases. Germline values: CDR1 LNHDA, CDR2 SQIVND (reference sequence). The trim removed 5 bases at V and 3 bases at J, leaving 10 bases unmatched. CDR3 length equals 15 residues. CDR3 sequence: CASSSQAAGGYEQYF. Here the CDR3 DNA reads TGTGCCAGTAGTTCTCAAGCAGCAGGGGGCTACGAGCAGTACTTC. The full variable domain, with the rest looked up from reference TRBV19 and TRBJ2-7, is DGGITQSPKYLFRKEGQNVTLSCEQNLNHDAMYWYRQDPGQGLRLIYYSQIVNDFQKGDIAEGYSVSREKKESFPLTVTSAQKNPTAFYLCASSSQAAGGYEQYFGPGTRLTVT.

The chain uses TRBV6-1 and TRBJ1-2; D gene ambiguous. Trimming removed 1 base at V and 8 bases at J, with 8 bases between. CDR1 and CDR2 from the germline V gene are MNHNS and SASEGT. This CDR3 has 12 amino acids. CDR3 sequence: CASSEGGNGYTF. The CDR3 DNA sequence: TGTGCCAGCAGTGAAGGCGGTAACGGCTACACCTTC.

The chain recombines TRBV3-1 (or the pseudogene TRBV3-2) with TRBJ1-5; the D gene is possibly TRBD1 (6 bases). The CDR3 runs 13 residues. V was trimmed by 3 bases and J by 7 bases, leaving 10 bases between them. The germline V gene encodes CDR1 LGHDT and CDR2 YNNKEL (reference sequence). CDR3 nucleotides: TGTGCCAGCAGCCAGGGGGCCGGGCAGCCCCAGCATTTT. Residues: CASSQGAGQPQHF.

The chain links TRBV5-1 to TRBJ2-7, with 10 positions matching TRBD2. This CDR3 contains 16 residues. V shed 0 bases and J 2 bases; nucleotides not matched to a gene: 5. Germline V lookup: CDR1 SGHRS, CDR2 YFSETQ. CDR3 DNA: TGCGCCAGCAGCTTGGATGGACTAGCGGAGACCTACGAGCAGTACTTC. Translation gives CASSLDGLAETYEQYF.

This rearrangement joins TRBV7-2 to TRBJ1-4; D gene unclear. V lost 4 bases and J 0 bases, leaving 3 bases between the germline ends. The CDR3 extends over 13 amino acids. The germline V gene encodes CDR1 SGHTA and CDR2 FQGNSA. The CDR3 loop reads CASSSATNEKLFF. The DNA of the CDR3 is TGTGCCAGCAGCTCTGCAACTAATGAAAAACTGTTTTTT.

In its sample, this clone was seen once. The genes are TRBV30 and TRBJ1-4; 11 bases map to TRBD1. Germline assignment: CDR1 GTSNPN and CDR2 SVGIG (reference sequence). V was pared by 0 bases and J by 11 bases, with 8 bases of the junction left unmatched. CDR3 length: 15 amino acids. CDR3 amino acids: CAWSVGGTGGWKLFF. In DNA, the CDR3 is TGTGCCTGGAGTGTAGGGGGGACAGGGGGTTGGAAACTGTTTTTT. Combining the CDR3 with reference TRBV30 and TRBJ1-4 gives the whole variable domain SQTIHQWPATLVQPVGSPLSLECTVEGTSNPNLYWYRQAAGRGLQLLFYSVGIGQISSEVPQNLSASRPQDRQFILSSKKLLLSDSGFYLCAWSVGGTGGWKLFFGSGTQLSVL.

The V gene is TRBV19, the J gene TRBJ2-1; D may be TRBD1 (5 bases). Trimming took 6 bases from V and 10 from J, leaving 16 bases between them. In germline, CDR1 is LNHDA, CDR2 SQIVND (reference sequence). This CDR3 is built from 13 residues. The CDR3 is CASSANRLEEQFF. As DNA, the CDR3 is TGTGCCAGTAGCGCTAACAGGCTTGAGGAGCAGTTCTTC.